Below, one T cell receptor (beta chain) is given with its context. Its cognate antigen is unknown. These data come from a study of CD4 T cells in relation to SARS-CoV-2 and coronaviruses. Across the whole study: TCR beta CDR3s were sequenced after approximately 11-day antigen culture of PBMCs.

Here immunoSEQ multiplex PCR was the method, and the copy in TCRdb shows in-frame clones only, minus some. This table holds 15,000 to 20,000 clones, around 78% found once. Unexposed donor CD4+ T cells date from about 2011-2018, before the COVID-19 pandemic. After 10 to 11 days of culture, CD4+ T cells were isolated. This CDR3 has 12 residues. Per germline, CDR1 MDHEN and CDR2 SYDVKM. Between the trimmed V and J ends, which lost 8 bases and 2 bases, there was a span of 7 bases. Study observations and caveats: Compared with monoreactive clones, crossreactive clones showed significantly weaker SARS-CoV-2 expansion.

The TCR comes from a human donor in good health. The chain links TRBV28 to TRBJ1-3; the D is unclear. Sequencing used CD4+ T cells from PBMCs, cultured in vitro. CDR3 sequence reads: CASGTPGNTIYF. CDR3 in DNA: TGTGCCAGCGGAACACCTGGAAACACCATATATTTT. The full variable domain, in which reference TRBV28 and TRBJ1-3 provide the parts outside the CDR3, is DVKVTQSSRYLVKRTGEKVFLECVQDMDHENMFWYRQDPGLGLRLIYFSYDVKMKEKGDIPEGYSVSREKKERFSLILESASTNQTSMYLCASGTPGNTIYFGEGSWLTVV.